Sequencing of this T cell receptor (beta chain) was carried out in a study of blood T cell repertoires in COVID-19. Study information: There were acute and convalescent COVID-19 samples, and they came from the United States, Italy and Spain.

The J segment lost 4 bases and the V segment lost 5 bases, leaving 9 bases of the junction unmatched. The CDR3 totals 15 residues. Germline V gives CDR1 SGHNT, CDR2 YENEEA. Original data processing: Counts of nucleated cells, estimated from reference gene primer amplification, were obtained. Produced via immunoSEQ multiplex PCR; TCRdb's table is partial and in-frame only. The V and J calls and the clone size are those of that table, but D and trimming were determined from the DNA. The profile shows some 250,000 clones, approximately 90% of them singletons. This chain connects TRBV11-3 to TRBJ2-5, with 8 bases lining up with TRBD2. The clonotype comes from a middle-aged woman who had recovered from COVID-19. The sequencing input was peripheral blood. As DNA, the CDR3 is TGTGCCAGCAGCCCCAGCAGCGGGAGTGGAGAGACCCAGTACTTC. It is translated as CASSPSSGSGETQYF.